A single sample gave rise to the 16 T cell receptor beta chains below, sequenced in a study of cytomegalovirus exposure and HLA in healthy donors. Primers for the PCR totalled 60 Vbeta and 13 Jbeta. Sequencing was performed with immunoSEQ multiplex PCR; in TCRdb, only in-frame clones are kept and a portion is missing. Altogether around 150,000 clones are present, roughly 80% being singletons, with the ten largest covering about 2.9%. Material for sequencing was PBMCs. These receptors originate from a middle-aged man in good health and CMV-seronegative.

This chain connects TRBV19 to TRBJ1-5; D possibly corresponds to TRBD1 (5 bases). CDR1 is LNHDA and CDR2 is SQIVND in the germline V gene (reference sequence). V lost 8 bases to trimming and J lost 4 bases, with 12 bases between them. CDR3 length: 13 residues. CDR3 nucleotides: TGTGCCAGTCTTGCAGGGTGGAATCAGCCCCAGCATTTT. As protein: CASLAGWNQPQHF. Full variable domain (outside the CDR3, taken from reference TRBV19 and TRBJ1-5): DGGITQSPKYLFRKEGQNVTLSCEQNLNHDAMYWYRQDPGQGLRLIYYSQIVNDFQKGDIAEGYSVSREKKESFPLTVTSAQKNPTAFYLCASLAGWNQPQHFGDGTRLSIL.

Only a few counts were recorded for this clone. The chain employs TRBV6-5 and TRBJ2-1; D may be TRBD2 (5 bases). The CDR3 consists of 14 residues. V was shortened by 6 bases and J by 0 bases, with 9 bases between the two germline ends. The V gene's germline CDR1 is MNHEY and CDR2 SVGAGI. CDR3 sequence reads: CASSRGSSYNEQFF. CDR3 bases: TGTGCCAGCAGCCGAGGGAGCTCCTACAATGAGCAGTTCTTC.

CDR3 DNA: TGTGCCAGTTCTCCAGGGTTTAGCTCCTACAATGAGCAGTTCTTC. Its protein product is CASSPGFSSYNEQFF. This sequence joins TRBV11-3 and TRBJ2-1; D is possibly TRBD1 (5 bases). V dropped 9 bases and J dropped 0 bases, with 15 bases sitting between them. Germline V gene lookup returns CDR1 SGHNT and CDR2 YENEEA. The CDR3 totals 15 residues.

V gene TRBV30 combines with J gene TRBJ2-7; D is ambiguous. The germline gives CDR1 GTSNPN, CDR2 SVGIG (reference sequence). V shed 0 bases and J shed 3 bases, with 6 bases lying between them. The CDR3 runs 12 residues. For the CDR3, the DNA is TGTGCCTGGAGTGTAGACTTCTACGAGCAGTACTTC. Protein product: CAWSVDFYEQYF.

This clone was recorded a few times. The chain is built from TRBV6-5 and TRBJ1-2; 10 bases map to TRBD1. V trimming: 7 bases; J trimming: 6 bases; junction bases outside the gene matches: 5. CDR1 and CDR2 from the germline V gene are MNHEY and SVGAGI. This CDR3 contains 13 residues. CDR3 residues: CASTTTGGDGYTF. The CDR3, as DNA: TGTGCCAGCACAACGACAGGGGGCGATGGCTACACCTTC.

This clone was observed a single time. The chain has TRBV5-1 and TRBJ2-2; 7 nucleotides agree with TRBD2. V lost 6 bases and J lost 5; bases outside the gene matches: 4. Germline CDR1 and CDR2: SGHRS and YFSETQ. CDR3 length equals 13 residues. In nucleotides, the CDR3 is TGCGCCAGCACCCTAGCGGCAACCGGGGAGCTGTTTTTT. Translation gives CASTLAATGELFF.

The chain is built from TRBV5-1 and TRBJ2-3, with a possible D match to TRBD1 (6 bases). The germline V gene has CDR1 SGHRS and CDR2 YFSETQ. The CDR3 extends over 15 amino acids. V shed 3 bases and J shed 0 bases, with 11 bases lying between them. Here the CDR3 reads CASSSKQGSTDTQYF. CDR3 bases: TGCGCCAGCAGCTCCAAGCAGGGGAGCACAGATACGCAGTATTTT.

The V and J genes are TRBV13 and TRBJ2-7; D is undetermined. Germline lookup yields CDR1 PRHDT and CDR2 FYEKMQ (reference sequence). V was pared by 2 bases and J by 9 bases, with 8 bases between. This CDR3 comprises 11 residues. The CDR3 DNA reads TGTGCCAGCAGCTTACGCGGCCCGCAGTACTTC. It codes for CASSLRGPQYF.

In this sample, this clone turned up a few times. The J gene is TRBJ1-5, the V gene TRBV10-3; D is perhaps TRBD1 (5 bases). The CDR3 consists of 14 residues. Germline loops: CDR1 ENHRY, CDR2 SYGVKD. V lost 10 bases and J 3 bases, leaving 16 bases between the germline ends. CDR3: CASTQESPNQPQHF. In nucleotides, the CDR3 is TGTGCCAGCACACAGGAATCCCCCAATCAGCCCCAGCATTTT.

This rearrangement joins TRBV4-3 to TRBJ2-1; 8 bases line up with TRBD2. V gave up 0 bases and J gave up 6 bases; unmatched junction bases: 7. The CDR3 runs 16 residues. The germline gives CDR1 LGHNA, CDR2 YSLEER. CDR3 nucleotide sequence: TGCGCCAGCAGCCAAGAGACAGCGGGAGCCGCCAATGAGCAGTTCTTC. Translating it yields CASSQETAGAANEQFF.

The chain employs TRBV9 and TRBJ2-7, with D perhaps matching TRBD2 (6 bases). Per germline, CDR1 SGDLS and CDR2 YYNGEE. The CDR3 runs to 14 residues. The germline V and J ends were trimmed by 2 bases and 4 bases, with 13 bases remaining between them. The CDR3 DNA is TGTGCCAGCAGCGTCGGGACTCGCGGGTACGAGCAGTACTTC. Translating gives CASSVGTRGYEQYF.

The V gene is TRBV5-1, the J gene TRBJ2-4, with 8 nucleotides matching TRBD1. The V segment lost 4 bases and the J segment 15 bases; nucleotides outside the gene matches: 12. Germline values: CDR1 SGHRS, CDR2 YFSETQ. This CDR3 spans 13 amino acids. The CDR3 DNA is TGCGCCAGCAGCAGGACTGTTGGGGACAGGAGGTACTTC. Translating gives CASSRTVGDRRYF.

The rearrangement joins TRBV4-1 to TRBJ2-7, with D perhaps matching TRBD1 (5 bases). CDR3 size: 15 residues. The V end lost 1 base, the J end lost 2 bases, and 12 bases lay between the germline ends. The germline CDR1 and CDR2 sequences are MGHRA and YSYEKL. The chain's CDR3 is CASSQVDDSTYEQYF. CDR3 coding DNA: TGCGCCAGCAGCCAAGTCGACGACAGCACCTACGAGCAGTACTTC.

This chain connects TRBV19 to TRBJ1-2; D not resolved. Germline assignment: CDR1 LNHDA and CDR2 SQIVND (reference sequence). The CDR3 totals 15 residues. Trimming cost V 1 base and J 0 bases, with 9 bases left between them. DNA for the CDR3: TGTGCCAGTAGTATAGCCCTCACAGCTAACTATGGCTACACCTTC. This translates into CASSIALTANYGYTF.

The chain employs TRBV2 and TRBJ2-3, with TRBD1 as a possible D gene (6 bases). Deletions cut 6 bases from V and 0 bases from J, with 13 bases between. CDR3 length equals 15 residues. In germline, CDR1 is SNHLY, CDR2 FYNNEI. Here the CDR3 reads CASSPPGTSTDTQYF. The CDR3 nucleotides are TGTGCCAGCAGCCCCCCCGGGACAAGCACAGATACGCAGTATTTT.

J is TRBJ2-7 and V is TRBV4-2; 9 bases match TRBD2. Losses at the gene ends were 0 bases for V and 4 bases for J; bases not matched to a gene: 4. Germline V gene sequence: CDR1 LGHNA, CDR2 YNFKEQ. The CDR3 runs 15 residues. The DNA for the CDR3 is TGTGCCAGCAGCCAAGACGGGACTAGCAGTTACGAGCAGTACTTC. It codes for CASSQDGTSSYEQYF.